The clone carrying this TCR beta chain was seen ten or more times. Antigen unknown. These data originate in a study of CD8 T cells in ankylosing spondylitis. Overall study findings and caveats: Fewer than ten highly homologous variants made up a TCR beta motif that seemed to typify ankylosing spondylitis blood. In ankylosing spondylitis patients, matched synovial fluid reportedly showed significant enrichment of disease-linked clones.

TCRdb processed the 5' RACE reads anew with MiXCR; each CDR3 protein has one entry. The repertoire holds around 490,000 distinct CDR3 sequences, with about 5.7% as singletons. Germline CDR1 reads DFQATT; CDR2 reads SNEGSKA (reference sequence). The CDR3 extends over 15 amino acids. Trimming took off 2 bases at V and 3 bases at J, with 15 bases between the two ends. The chain employs TRBV20-1 and TRBJ2-3; TRBD1 is a possible D gene (6 bases). What was sequenced was blood, either unsorted or a sorted T cell fraction (not recorded which). The source of this sequence is a male donor with ankylosing spondylitis. The CDR3 protein is CSARSAGVGTDTQYF. The CDR3 coding sequence is TGCAGTGCTAGAAGCGCAGGGGTAGGGACAGATACGCAGTATTTT.